The text below deals with one T cell receptor beta chain. Antigen specificity is unknown. Profiled with immunoSEQ multiplex PCR; TCRdb holds only in-frame clones, not every one. Among 150,000 or so clones listed, over 90% were seen once. V lost 4 bases and J 6 bases, leaving 10 bases between the germline ends. CDR1 is MNHNY, CDR2 SVGAGI, per germline (reference sequence). This CDR3 spans 13 amino acids. This sample is part of a study of T cell responses to AZD1222 COVID-19 vaccine. Study results and limitations: Spike-specific TCR breadth and depth went up after people got two AZD1222 doses.

This chain links TRBV6-6 with TRBJ2-1; D gene ambiguous. This receptor was taken from an adult in good health. The sequenced sample was peripheral blood, obtained on day 0 of AZD1222 vaccination. The CDR3 DNA follows: TGTGCCAGCAGTTCCCGAGGATCCAATGAGCAGTTCTTC. It translates to CASSSRGSNEQFF.